This TCR beta chain was observed in a study of regulatory T cells in long-lasting Graves disease. Overall study findings and caveats: New patients shared roughly 1,000 public clonotypes, fewer than the 2,500 to 3,500 shared by persistent patients.

In building TCR beta libraries, iRepertoire HTBI primers were used together with Arm-PCR of CDR3 regions. One entry per CDR3 protein results from TCRdb running MiXCR on the multiplex PCR reads. Among some 600,000 distinct CDR3 sequences listed, about 16% were seen once. Sample time point: newly diagnosed GD, antithyroid drugs for less than 3 months. The TCR library was prepared using RNA isolated from PBMCs. Graves' disease diagnoses used American Thyroid Association guidelines. Trimming stripped 2 bases from V and 8 bases from J, with 18 bases between. This CDR3 has 15 residues. From germline, CDR1 is MNHGY and CDR2 SVAAGI. As regards this clonotype: The antigen remains unidentified.

In addition, the sample was reused for a study of T cells in Graves' hyperthyroidism and ophthalmopathy. Per that study: Within blood appeared most thyroid clonotypes that had expanded above 0.001.

Sequencing was performed on peripheral blood mononuclear cells (PBMCs), taken at new diagnosis, from a patient treated with antithyroid drugs. This rearrangement joins TRBV6-9 to TRBJ1-2, with D possibly being TRBD1 (5 bases). This TCR was recovered from a man between 18 and 35 years old with Graves disease. CDR3 nucleotides: TGTGCCAGCAGTTATCCCCGGGACTATGGTAACGGCTACACCTTC. Amino acids: CASSYPRDYGNGYTF.